This entry concerns a single T cell receptor (beta chain). Its antigen is unidentified. This table comes from immunoSEQ multiplex PCR, and its TCRdb copy is limited to in-frame clones, with some not included. Of over 50,000 clones in the sample, roughly 92% were seen once. An approximately 120-subject validation cohort, separate from the approximately 670-subject first cohort, supplied the donors. This entry is derived from a study of cytomegalovirus exposure and HLA in healthy donors. V shed 4 bases and J 1 base; nucleotides not matched to a gene: 5. Germline V lookup: CDR1 MNHNS, CDR2 SASEGT. There are 17 residues in the CDR3. General study findings and limits: In vitro assays verified that three CMV-associated chains recognized CMV antigens specifically. That first-cohort TCR clusters tended to co-occur in the 100 to 150 validation repertoires was found in a later analysis.

V gene TRBV6-1 combines with J gene TRBJ2-3, with 13 nucleotides matching TRBD2. The receptor's source is a man in his late teens or twenties in good health and CMV-seropositive. The source material was PBMCs. The CDR3 spells CASSGRTSGSGTDTQYF. The CDR3 DNA is TGTGCCAGCAGTGGACGGACTAGCGGGAGCGGCACAGATACGCAGTATTTT.